These 19 T cell receptor beta chains originate from one sample sequenced in a study of beta chain features in type 1 diabetes (dated 2018 in TCRdb). The receptor library was made with the immunoSEQ multiplex PCR assay. The entire amount of isolated RNA was reverse transcribed using the High Capacity cDNA Reverse Transcription Kit, so the sequenced TCRB transcripts were expressed ones. The source is immuneACCESS, and TCRdb retained only in-frame sequences with V and J called. Part of the clones is not carried over; for the studies checked, unresolved V genes explain less than half of this, and the remainder is unexplained. For this sample the table gives hundreds of thousands of clones, of which over 10% were detected only once. Less than 0.06% of the sample is taken by the ten largest. Sequencing was carried out using naive CD4+ T cells from blood. The cell subset or site label on this specimen signifies: true naive CD4+ T cells. These receptors were collected from a woman younger than 30 in good health.

The rearrangement joins TRBV7-2 to TRBJ1-6, with 8 nucleotides matching TRBD1. Trimming took 3 bases from V and 9 from J; bases not matched to a gene: 7. The CDR3 spans 15 residues. Germline assignment: CDR1 SGHTA and CDR2 FQGNSA. CDR3 DNA sequence: TGTGCCAGCAGCTTTGACAGGGGCAGGAGTTCACCCCTCCACTTT. Protein sequence: CASSFDRGRSSPLHF.

The chain uses TRBV4-1 and TRBJ1-2; 11 nucleotides align to TRBD1. Unmatched junction bases numbered 11, after V lost 1 base and J lost 4 bases. The CDR3 sequence is 18 residues long. Germline V CDR1 and CDR2: MGHRA, YSYEKL. CDR3 amino acids: CASSQVGARTGGFYGYTF. The CDR3 DNA reads TGCGCCAGCAGCCAAGTAGGCGCCCGGACAGGGGGCTTCTATGGCTACACCTTC.

The rearrangement links TRBV2 to TRBJ2-1, with a weak D call TRBD2 (6 bases). The CDR3 is made up of 15 amino acids. Trimming pared 5 bases from V and 1 base from J, leaving 12 bases between. Germline assignment: CDR1 SNHLY and CDR2 FYNNEI. For the CDR3, the DNA is TGTGCCAGCAGTTTACTAGCTGCTTCCTACAATGAGCAGTTCTTC. Its translation is CASSLLAASYNEQFF.

This clone was counted a few times. The V call is TRBV5-4, the J call TRBJ2-3; D is uncertain. From germline, CDR1 is SGHNT and CDR2 YYREEE (reference sequence). This CDR3 is 12 amino acids long. Trimming cost V 0 bases and J 5 bases, with 4 bases left between them. The CDR3 DNA follows: TGTGCCAGCAGCTTGGACCAAGATACGCAGTATTTT. It codes for CASSLDQDTQYF.

V and J are TRBV28 and TRBJ1-4, with TRBD1 identical over 7 bases. Germline CDR1 is MDHEN and CDR2 is SYDVKM. The CDR3 totals 15 residues. The V segment lost 5 bases and the J segment 3 bases; nucleotides outside the gene matches: 6. CDR3 region: CASSKRTGPNEKLFF. CDR3 bases: TGTGCCAGCAGTAAAAGGACAGGCCCTAATGAAAAACTGTTTTTT. The entire variable domain, with the rest obtained from reference TRBV28 and TRBJ1-4, is as follows: DVKVTQSSRYLVKRTGEKVFLECVQDMDHENMFWYRQDPGLGLRLIYFSYDVKMKEKGDIPEGYSVSREKKERFSLILESASTNQTSMYLCASSKRTGPNEKLFFGSGTQLSVL.

On this clone itself: Other DNA sequences of this sample code for an identical CDR3. The CDR3 is CASSQVAGNYGYTF. The CDR3 DNA reads TGCGCCAGCAGCCAAGTAGCAGGGAACTATGGCTACACCTTC. The chain is built from TRBV4-3 and TRBJ1-2; D is possibly TRBD1 (5 bases). The CDR3 is 14 residues long. Trimming shortened V by 1 base and J by 2 bases, and 8 bases separated the two germline ends. Germline values: CDR1 LGHNA, CDR2 YSLEER.

This chain connects TRBV4-1 to TRBJ2-5, with D perhaps TRBD2 (6 bases). V shed 0 bases and J shed 5 bases, with 13 bases lying between them. In germline, CDR1 is MGHRA, CDR2 YSYEKL. This CDR3 comprises 15 residues. CDR3 sequence reads: CASSQDQRAGETQYF. The CDR3 nucleotides read TGCGCCAGCAGCCAAGATCAAAGGGCGGGGGAGACCCAGTACTTC.

Only a few counts were recorded for this clone. V gene TRBV2 combines with J gene TRBJ2-5, with 8 positions matching TRBD1. Losses at the gene ends were 5 bases for V and 13 bases for J; bases not matched to a gene: 15. This CDR3 has 14 residues. CDR1 is SNHLY and CDR2 is FYNNEI in the germline V gene. DNA of the CDR3: TGTGCCAGCAGTATCGGACAGGGCGGACCTCCTCGGTACTTC. Amino acids: CASSIGQGGPPRYF.

The chain employs TRBV25-1 and TRBJ2-2; D not certain. Germline assignment: CDR1 MGHDK and CDR2 SYGVNS. This CDR3 spans 12 amino acids. Trimming removed 5 bases at V and 4 bases at J, with 5 bases between. The CDR3 loop is CASSRATGELFF. In DNA form, the CDR3 reads TGTGCCAGCAGTCGTGCCACCGGGGAGCTGTTTTTT.

The genes are TRBV2 and TRBJ2-5, with a possible D match to TRBD2 (7 bases). The CDR3 length is 15 residues. The germline V gene encodes CDR1 SNHLY and CDR2 FYNNEI. Between the trimmed V and J ends, which lost 8 bases and 6 bases, there was a span of 22 bases. This CDR3 is CASPLAGDTWKTQYF. The CDR3 DNA sequence: TGTGCCAGCCCCCTGGCGGGGGACACCTGGAAGACCCAGTACTTC.

This clone has more than one count but fewer than ten. The V gene is TRBV23-1, the J gene TRBJ1-2; no firm D call. TRBV23-1 is classed as an ORF, of uncertain function. The CDR3 is made up of 13 amino acids. V lost 4 bases and J 4 bases, leaving 10 bases between the germline ends. The CDR3 sequence: CASSRARLYGYTF. CDR3 DNA sequence: TGCGCCAGCAGTCGAGCCAGACTCTATGGCTACACCTTC.

This clone was seen a few times. The gene calls are TRBV7-3 and TRBJ1-6; a weak D match, TRBD1 (6 bases). This CDR3 region has 13 residues. V lost 1 base, J lost 9 bases, and 7 bases lay in between. CDR1 is SGHTA, CDR2 FQGTGA, per germline. The CDR3 DNA follows: TGTGCCAGCAGCTTAAGGGACACTTCACCCCTCCACTTT. This codes for CASSLRDTSPLHF.

V is TRBV6-5 and J is TRBJ1-6, with D unclear. The CDR3 length is 16 residues. Per germline, CDR1 MNHEY and CDR2 SVGAGI. V lost 4 bases and J lost 3, with 13 bases in between. The CDR3 protein is CASSSAVQVYNSPLHF. In nucleotides, the CDR3 is TGTGCCAGCAGTTCCGCTGTTCAGGTCTATAATTCACCCCTCCACTTT.

This clone was seen only a few times. The genes are TRBV25-1 and TRBJ1-1, with 9 bases that match TRBD1. Germline CDR1 reads MGHDK; CDR2 reads SYGVNS. The CDR3 contains 15 residues. Losses at the gene ends were 2 bases for V and 4 bases for J; bases not matched to a gene: 5. The CDR3 DNA follows: TGTGCCAGCAGTGAAAGGGACAGGGTGGGCACTGAAGCTTTCTTT. Its protein product is CASSERDRVGTEAFF.

A word on this clone: This sample also contains other DNA sequences that code for the same CDR3. This sequence joins TRBV27 and TRBJ1-1, with D perhaps matching TRBD1 (5 bases). The germline CDR1 and CDR2 sequences are MNHEY and SMNVEV (reference sequence). V shed 2 bases and J shed 1 base, with 5 bases lying between them. The CDR3 runs to 13 residues. CDR3 sequence (DNA): TGTGCCAGCAGTTTAAGGGGGAACACTGAAGCTTTCTTT. Translating it yields CASSLRGNTEAFF.

The chain uses TRBV30 and TRBJ2-5; TRBD1 is a possible D gene (6 bases). V gave up 0 bases and J gave up 4 bases, with 12 bases separating them. This CDR3 region has 14 residues. CDR1 and CDR2 from the germline V gene are GTSNPN and SVGIG (reference sequence). CDR3 in DNA: TGTGCCTGGAGTGTTCACAGGGCAAGAGAGACCCAGTACTTC. This sequence encodes CAWSVHRARETQYF.

This clone has only a few counts. The chain uses TRBV9 and TRBJ1-1; unclear D gene. The CDR3 sequence is 15 residues long. Trimming cost V 0 bases and J 3 bases, with 12 bases left between them. In germline, CDR1 is SGDLS, CDR2 YYNGEE. The CDR3 loop reads CASSVGGRGYTEAFF. As DNA, the CDR3 is TGTGCCAGCAGCGTAGGGGGTAGAGGATACACTGAAGCTTTCTTT.

The chain recombines TRBV7-3 with TRBJ1-1, with D uncertain. Trimming stripped 8 bases from V and 0 bases from J, with 10 bases between. CDR1 is SGHTA, CDR2 FQGTGA, per germline. This CDR3 has 13 residues. The CDR3 DNA reads as TGTGCCAGCTCCCGGGCGGTGAACACTGAAGCTTTCTTT. It encodes CASSRAVNTEAFF. Together with reference TRBV7-3 and TRBJ1-1, the CDR3 gives the full variable domain: GAGVSQTPSNKVTEKGKYVELRCDPISGHTALYWYRQSLGQGPEFLIYFQGTGAADDSGLPNDRFFAVRPEGSVSTLKIQRTERGDSAVYLCASSRAVNTEAFFGQGTRLTVV.

The chain combines TRBV15 with TRBJ1-6, with 7 nucleotides matching TRBD1. Germline loops: CDR1 LNHNV, CDR2 YYDKDF (reference sequence). CDR3 length equals 14 residues. V was clipped by 4 bases and J by 8 bases; unmatched bases: 5. DNA of the CDR3: TGTGCCACCAGCAAAGACAGGGTAGATTCACCCCTCCACTTT. Its translation is CATSKDRVDSPLHF.